What follows are 11 T cell receptor beta chains derived from one specimen sequenced in a study of shared clonotypes between healthy human individuals. The protocol was immunoSEQ multiplex PCR, while the TCRdb copy is restricted to in-frame clones and leaves out a portion. The sample yields more than 550,000 clones, about 90% seen once. CD8 cells classed as naive were CD45RO-negative and positively selected for CCR7, excluding terminally differentiated effector memory CD45RA+ cells. The material sequenced was naive CD8+ T cells sorted from blood. These receptors all stem from a man aged 25-45 years in good health.

This rearrangement joins TRBV5-8 to TRBJ1-2, with D tentatively TRBD1 (6 bases). The CDR3 covers 14 residues. Deletions cut 1 base from V and 6 bases from J, with 13 bases between. CDR1 and CDR2 (germline): SGHTS, YDEGEE. The CDR3 here is CASSLRQGSDGYTF. The CDR3 DNA reads TGTGCCAGCAGCTTGAGGCAGGGGTCAGATGGCTACACCTTC. Variable domain in full (rest from reference TRBV5-8 and TRBJ1-2): EAGVTQSPTHLIKTRGQQATLRCSPISGHTSVYWYQQALGLGLQFLLWYDEGEERNRGNFPPRFSGRQFPNYSSELNVNALELEDSALYLCASSLRQGSDGYTFGSGTRLTVV.

The chain links TRBV30 to TRBJ1-1, with D tentatively TRBD1 (5 bases). The CDR3 sequence is 17 residues long. Germline V gene sequence: CDR1 GTSNPN, CDR2 SVGIG (reference sequence). V was clipped by 4 bases and J by 2 bases, with 23 bases between them. CDR3 sequence: CAWIPWDRRGSNTEAFF. The DNA for the CDR3 is TGTGCCTGGATACCCTGGGACCGACGGGGTTCTAACACTGAAGCTTTCTTT. Using reference TRBV30 and TRBJ1-1 for the parts outside the CDR3, the full variable domain is SQTIHQWPATLVQPVGSPLSLECTVEGTSNPNLYWYRQAAGRGLQLLFYSVGIGQISSEVPQNLSASRPQDRQFILSSKKLLLSDSGFYLCAWIPWDRRGSNTEAFFGQGTRLTVV.

A single count supports this clone. The chain joins TRBV19 to TRBJ2-1; no definite D call. V dropped 7 bases and J dropped 7 bases, with 14 bases sitting between them. Germline V gene lookup returns CDR1 LNHDA and CDR2 SQIVND (reference sequence). This CDR3 is built from 13 residues. In nucleotides, the CDR3 is TGTGCCAGTACCCTCTCTGAAGGGAATGAGCAGTTCTTC. This gives the protein CASTLSEGNEQFF.

This clone was found once. The CDR3 loop is CASSLGVGDYNEQFF. CDR3 DNA sequence: TGTGCCAGCAGCTTAGGTGTAGGGGATTACAATGAGCAGTTCTTC. The gene calls are TRBV7-6 and TRBJ2-1; D possibly corresponds to TRBD1 (5 bases). The V end was cut by 1 base, the J end by 4 bases, with 11 bases between. The CDR3 runs to 15 residues. Germline lookup yields CDR1 SGHVS and CDR2 FNYEAQ.

The J gene is TRBJ2-1, the V gene TRBV11-2; unclear D gene. The CDR3 has 13 residues. The germline gives CDR1 SGHAT, CDR2 FQNNGV. The germline V and J ends were trimmed by 7 bases and 0 bases, with 7 bases remaining between them. The CDR3 DNA sequence: TGTGCCAGCAAGGCGGTCTCCTACAATGAGCAGTTCTTC. Translation: CASKAVSYNEQFF.

The V and J genes are TRBV5-4 and TRBJ2-7; D unclear. The germline V gene has CDR1 SGHNT and CDR2 YYREEE (reference sequence). This CDR3 contains 13 residues. The ends were cut back, 0 bases at V and 9 bases at J, with 13 bases in the middle. The DNA for the CDR3 is TGTGCCAGCAGCTTGGGAGAATGGGCCACGCAGTACTTC. It translates to CASSLGEWATQYF.

The sample holds one count of this clone. V is TRBV2 and J is TRBJ2-1, with 15 bases aligning to TRBD2. The CDR3 is 16 amino acids. The V gene end was trimmed by 6 bases and the J gene end by 4 bases; junction bases not matched to a gene: 4. The germline CDR1 and CDR2 sequences are SNHLY and FYNNEI. The CDR3 DNA follows: TGTGCCAGCAGGGGACTAGCGGGGGGATTATACAATGAGCAGTTCTTC. Translation: CASRGLAGGLYNEQFF. Full variable domain (remainder filled in from reference TRBV2 and TRBJ2-1): EPEVTQTPSHQVTQMGQEVILRCVPISNHLYFYWYRQILGQKVEFLVSFYNNEISEKSEIFDDQFSVERPDGSNFTLKIRSTKLEDSAMYFCASRGLAGGLYNEQFFGPGTRLTVL.

The count of this clone is one. The V call is TRBV2, the J call TRBJ2-1, with 12 bases aligning to TRBD2. The junction had 1 base not matched to a gene; V was cut back by 3 bases and J by 7 bases. The germline V gene encodes CDR1 SNHLY and CDR2 FYNNEI. This CDR3 has 14 residues. The CDR3 DNA sequence: TGTGCCAGCAGTGAGACTAGCGGGAGTAATGAGCAGTTCTTC. This gives the protein CASSETSGSNEQFF.

The rearrangement links TRBV29-1 to TRBJ2-7, with 8 bases fitting TRBD1. Trimming at V came to 6 bases and at J to 2 bases, leaving 3 bases not matched to a gene. Per germline, CDR1 SQVTM and CDR2 ANQGSEA. This CDR3 has 12 amino acids. CDR3 sequence (DNA): TGCAGCGTCCTACAGGGGGCCTACGAGCAGTACTTC. Protein sequence: CSVLQGAYEQYF.

The chain joins TRBV13 to TRBJ2-3, with 7 bases matching TRBD1. The CDR3 has 14 amino acids. The ends lost 4 bases at V and 2 bases at J; junction bases unmatched: 3. The germline gives CDR1 PRHDT, CDR2 FYEKMQ (reference sequence). CDR3 protein: CASSSTGYTDTQYF. CDR3 DNA sequence: TGTGCCAGCAGCTCGACAGGGTACACAGATACGCAGTATTTT. The variable domain in full, completed from reference TRBV13 and TRBJ2-3, reads AAGVIQSPRHLIKEKRETATLKCYPIPRHDTVYWYQQGPGQDPQFLISFYEKMQSDKGSIPDRFSAQQFSDYHSELNMSSLELGDSALYFCASSSTGYTDTQYFGPGTRLTVL.

In regard to this clone: Other DNA sequences from this sample encode an identical CDR3 as well. The chain combines TRBV27 with TRBJ2-6; D call uncertain. V was shortened by 2 bases and J by 2 bases, with 4 bases between the two germline ends. From germline, CDR1 is MNHEY and CDR2 SMNVEV (reference sequence). CDR3 length: 14 residues. The DNA for the CDR3 is TGTGCCAGCAGTTTAAGTCCTGGGGCCAACGTCCTGACTTTC. Protein: CASSLSPGANVLTF.